This T cell receptor (beta chain) was obtained from a study of control samples from healthy donors and cancer patients. Measured with immunoSEQ multiplex PCR; TCRdb has only the in-frame clones, and not every one. The sample holds a few hundred thousand clones; 90% are singletons and the top ten take around 6.8%. CDR3 length equals 17 residues. Per germline, CDR1 KGHSH and CDR2 LQKENI. Trimming stripped 8 bases from V and 1 base from J, with 23 bases between. The sample comprised PBMCs. This TCR was recovered from a man aged 40-49 years with head and neck cancer. The J gene is TRBJ2-5, the V gene TRBV18; tentative D call: TRBD2 (6 bases). CDR3 residues: CASQRAGLATVQETQYF. CDR3 nucleotide sequence: TGTGCCAGCCAAAGAGCGGGCCTCGCAACGGTCCAAGAGACCCAGTACTTC.